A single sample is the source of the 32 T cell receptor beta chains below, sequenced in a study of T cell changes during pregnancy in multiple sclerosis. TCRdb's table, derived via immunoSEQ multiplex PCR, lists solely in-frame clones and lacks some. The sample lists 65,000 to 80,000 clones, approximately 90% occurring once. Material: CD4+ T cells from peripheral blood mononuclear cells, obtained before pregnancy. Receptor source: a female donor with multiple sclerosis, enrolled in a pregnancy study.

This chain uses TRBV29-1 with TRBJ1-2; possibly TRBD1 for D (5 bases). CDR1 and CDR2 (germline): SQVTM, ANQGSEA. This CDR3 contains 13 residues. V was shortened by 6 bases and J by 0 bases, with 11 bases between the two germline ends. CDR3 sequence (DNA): TGCAGCGTCGTTCCGACAGCTAACTATGGCTACACCTTC. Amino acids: CSVVPTANYGYTF.

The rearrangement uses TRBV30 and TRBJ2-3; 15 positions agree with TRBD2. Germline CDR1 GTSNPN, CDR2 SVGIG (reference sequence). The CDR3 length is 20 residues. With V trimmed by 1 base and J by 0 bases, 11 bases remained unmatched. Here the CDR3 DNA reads TGTGCCTGGAGTGGGGGGACTAGCGGGGGGCCCTTACAAAGCACAGATACGCAGTATTTT. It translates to CAWSGGTSGGPLQSTDTQYF.

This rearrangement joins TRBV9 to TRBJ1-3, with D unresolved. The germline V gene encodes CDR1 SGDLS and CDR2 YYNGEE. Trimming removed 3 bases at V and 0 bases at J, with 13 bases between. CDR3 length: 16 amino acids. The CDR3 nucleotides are TGTGCCAGCAGCGGTCCCTTACAAAACTCTGGAAACACCATATATTTT. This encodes CASSGPLQNSGNTIYF.

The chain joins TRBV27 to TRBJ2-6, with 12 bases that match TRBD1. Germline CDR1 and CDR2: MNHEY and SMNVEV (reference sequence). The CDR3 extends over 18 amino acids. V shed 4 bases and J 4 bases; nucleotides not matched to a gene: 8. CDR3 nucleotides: TGTGCCAGCAGTTCCCTGGGGACAGGGGGCGCCGGGGCCAACGTCCTGACTTTC. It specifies CASSSLGTGGAGANVLTF.

CDR3 amino acids: CASSIELGQGHSPQHF. In nucleotides, the CDR3 is TGTGCCAGTAGTATAGAACTTGGACAGGGTCACTCGCCCCAGCATTTT. The chain uses TRBV19 and TRBJ1-5, with 8 bases lining up with TRBD1. The CDR3 length is 16 residues. Germline V lookup: CDR1 LNHDA, CDR2 SQIVND (reference sequence). With 0 bases clipped from V and 9 bases from J, the junction kept 10 bases outside the gene matches.

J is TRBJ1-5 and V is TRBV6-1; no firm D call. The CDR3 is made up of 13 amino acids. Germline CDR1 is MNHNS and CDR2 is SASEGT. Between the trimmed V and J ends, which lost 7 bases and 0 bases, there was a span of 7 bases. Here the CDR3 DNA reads TGTGCCAGCATATACAGTAGCAATCAGCCCCAGCATTTT. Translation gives CASIYSSNQPQHF.

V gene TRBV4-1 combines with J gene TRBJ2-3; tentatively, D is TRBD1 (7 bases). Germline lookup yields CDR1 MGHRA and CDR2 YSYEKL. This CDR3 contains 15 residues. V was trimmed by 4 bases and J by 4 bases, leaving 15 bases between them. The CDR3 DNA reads TGCGCCAGCAGCCTCCGACAGGGAGGATCAGATACGCAGTATTTT. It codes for CASSLRQGGSDTQYF.

CDR3 region: CAISLSSYEQYF. CDR3 nucleotide sequence: TGTGCCATCAGTCTCAGCTCCTACGAGCAGTACTTC. This chain connects TRBV10-3 to TRBJ2-7, with no clear D. Germline CDR1 ENHRY, CDR2 SYGVKD. This CDR3 is 12 amino acids long. The V gene lost 5 bases and the J gene lost 0 bases, with 5 bases spanning the gap.

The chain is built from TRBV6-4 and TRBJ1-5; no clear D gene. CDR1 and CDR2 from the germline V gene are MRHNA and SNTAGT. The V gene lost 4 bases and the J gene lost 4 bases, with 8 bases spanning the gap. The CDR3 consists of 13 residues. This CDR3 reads CASSGRINQPQHF. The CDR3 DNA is TGTGCCAGCAGTGGCAGGATTAATCAGCCCCAGCATTTT.

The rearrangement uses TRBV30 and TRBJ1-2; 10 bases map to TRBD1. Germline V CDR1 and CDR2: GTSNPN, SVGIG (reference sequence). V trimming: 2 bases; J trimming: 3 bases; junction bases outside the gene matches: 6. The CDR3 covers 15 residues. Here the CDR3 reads CAWSFPGTGDYGYTF. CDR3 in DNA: TGTGCCTGGAGTTTCCCCGGGACAGGGGACTATGGCTACACCTTC.

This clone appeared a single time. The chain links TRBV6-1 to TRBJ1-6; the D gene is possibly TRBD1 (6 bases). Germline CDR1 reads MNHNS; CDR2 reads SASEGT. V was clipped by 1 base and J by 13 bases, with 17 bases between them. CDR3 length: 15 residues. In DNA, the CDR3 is TGTGCCAGCAGTGAAGTGGAACAGGGTAAAGGGCCCCTCCACTTT. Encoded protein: CASSEVEQGKGPLHF.

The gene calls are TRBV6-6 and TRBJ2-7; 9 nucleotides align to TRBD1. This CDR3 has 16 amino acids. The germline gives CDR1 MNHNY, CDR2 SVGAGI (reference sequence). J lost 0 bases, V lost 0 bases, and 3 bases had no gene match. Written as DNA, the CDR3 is TGTGCCAGCAGTTACTCAGGACAGGGGAACTCCTACGAGCAGTACTTC. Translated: CASSYSGQGNSYEQYF.

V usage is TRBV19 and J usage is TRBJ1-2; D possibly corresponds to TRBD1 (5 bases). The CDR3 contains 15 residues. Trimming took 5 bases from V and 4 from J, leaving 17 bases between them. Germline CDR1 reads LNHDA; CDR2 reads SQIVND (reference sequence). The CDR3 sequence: CASSPALTALYGYTF. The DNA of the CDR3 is TGTGCCAGTAGTCCGGCGTTGACAGCCCTCTATGGCTACACCTTC.

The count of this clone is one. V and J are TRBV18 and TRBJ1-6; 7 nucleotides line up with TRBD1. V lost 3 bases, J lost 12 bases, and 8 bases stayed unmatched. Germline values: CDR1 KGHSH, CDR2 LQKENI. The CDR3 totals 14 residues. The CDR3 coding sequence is TGTGCCAGCTCACCGGAGACAGGGTTTATACCCCTCCACTTT. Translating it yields CASSPETGFIPLHF.

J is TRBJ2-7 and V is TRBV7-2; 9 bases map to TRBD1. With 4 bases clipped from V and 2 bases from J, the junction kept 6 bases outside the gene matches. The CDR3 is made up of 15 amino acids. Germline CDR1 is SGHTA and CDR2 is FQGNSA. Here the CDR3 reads CASSSRTGVAYEQYF. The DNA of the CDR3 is TGTGCCAGCAGCTCCCGGACAGGGGTGGCCTACGAGCAGTACTTC.

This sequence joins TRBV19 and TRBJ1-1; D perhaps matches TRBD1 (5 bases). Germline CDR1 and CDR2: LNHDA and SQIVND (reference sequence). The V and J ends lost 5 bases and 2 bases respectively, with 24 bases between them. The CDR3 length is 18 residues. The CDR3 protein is CASSLRTNGVGLNTEAFF. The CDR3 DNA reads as TGTGCCAGTAGTTTACGGACAAACGGTGTTGGGTTAAACACTGAAGCTTTCTTT. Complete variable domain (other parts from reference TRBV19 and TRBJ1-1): DGGITQSPKYLFRKEGQNVTLSCEQNLNHDAMYWYRQDPGQGLRLIYYSQIVNDFQKGDIAEGYSVSREKKESFPLTVTSAQKNPTAFYLCASSLRTNGVGLNTEAFFGQGTRLTVV.

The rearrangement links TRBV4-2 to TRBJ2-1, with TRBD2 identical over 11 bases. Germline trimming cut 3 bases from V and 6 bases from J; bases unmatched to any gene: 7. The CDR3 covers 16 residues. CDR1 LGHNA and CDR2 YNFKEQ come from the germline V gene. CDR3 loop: CASSHPGTSGLNEQFF. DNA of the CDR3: TGTGCCAGCAGCCACCCCGGGACTAGCGGACTCAATGAGCAGTTCTTC.

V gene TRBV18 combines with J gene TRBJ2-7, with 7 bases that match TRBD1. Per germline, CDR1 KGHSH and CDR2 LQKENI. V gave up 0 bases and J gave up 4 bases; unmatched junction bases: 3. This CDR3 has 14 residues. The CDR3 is CASSPPGTAYEQYF. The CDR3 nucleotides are TGTGCCAGCTCACCACCAGGGACAGCTTACGAGCAGTACTTC.

CDR3 nucleotides: TGCGCCAGCCGATCCGGACAGGGCATAGGCGAGCAGTACTTC. It codes for CASRSGQGIGEQYF. V usage is TRBV5-1 and J usage is TRBJ2-7; 8 bases align to TRBD1. The CDR3 runs 14 residues. V gave up 7 bases and J gave up 6 bases; unmatched junction bases: 12. CDR1 and CDR2 from the germline V gene are SGHRS and YFSETQ.

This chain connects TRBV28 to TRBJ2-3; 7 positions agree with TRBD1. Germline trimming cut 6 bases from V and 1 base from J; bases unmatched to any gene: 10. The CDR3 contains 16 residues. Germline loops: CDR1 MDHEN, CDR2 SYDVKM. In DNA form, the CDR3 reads TGTGCCAGCAGCCCGGACAGGAGTTCAGGCACAGATACGCAGTATTTT. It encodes CASSPDRSSGTDTQYF.

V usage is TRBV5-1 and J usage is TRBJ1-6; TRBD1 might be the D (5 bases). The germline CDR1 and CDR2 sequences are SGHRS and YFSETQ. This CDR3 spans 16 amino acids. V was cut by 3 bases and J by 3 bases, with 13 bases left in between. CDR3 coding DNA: TGCGCCAGCAGCTCCAATACAGGCGTCTATAATTCACCCCTCCACTTT. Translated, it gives CASSSNTGVYNSPLHF. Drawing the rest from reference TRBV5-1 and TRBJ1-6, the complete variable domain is KAGVTQTPRYLIKTRGQQVTLSCSPISGHRSVSWYQQTPGQGLQFLFEYFSETQRNKGNFPGRFSGRQFSNSRSEMNVSTLELGDSALYLCASSSNTGVYNSPLHFGNGTRLTVT.

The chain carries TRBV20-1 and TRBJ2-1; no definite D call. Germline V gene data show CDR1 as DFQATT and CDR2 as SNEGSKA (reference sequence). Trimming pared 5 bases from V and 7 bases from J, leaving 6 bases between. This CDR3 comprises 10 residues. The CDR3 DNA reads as TGCAGTGCTGAGAGGAATGAGCAGTTCTTC. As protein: CSAERNEQFF.

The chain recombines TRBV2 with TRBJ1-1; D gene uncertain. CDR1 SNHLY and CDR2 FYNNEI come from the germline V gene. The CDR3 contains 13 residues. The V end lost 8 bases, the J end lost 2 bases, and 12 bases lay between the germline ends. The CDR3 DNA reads TGTGCCAGCCGGTGGGCAGAAAACACTGAAGCTTTCTTT. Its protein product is CASRWAENTEAFF.

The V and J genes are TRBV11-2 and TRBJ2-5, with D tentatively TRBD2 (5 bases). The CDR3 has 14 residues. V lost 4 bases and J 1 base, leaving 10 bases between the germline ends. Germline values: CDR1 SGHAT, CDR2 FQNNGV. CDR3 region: CASSSGLSQETQYF. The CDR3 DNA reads TGTGCCAGCAGCTCGGGGTTGAGCCAAGAGACCCAGTACTTC.

CDR3 protein: CSLGQGLTDTQYF. DNA for the CDR3: TGCAGCCTGGGGCAGGGGCTGACAGATACGCAGTATTTT. The genes are TRBV29-1 and TRBJ2-3; D perhaps matches TRBD1 (6 bases). Germline CDR1 SQVTM, CDR2 ANQGSEA. The CDR3 loop spans 13 amino acids. V lost 8 bases and J 3 bases, leaving 15 bases between the germline ends.

For the CDR3, the DNA is TGCGCCAGCAGCTTACAGGGGGACTCAACTAATGAAAAACTGTTTTTT. Translated, it gives CASSLQGDSTNEKLFF. The chain links TRBV5-1 to TRBJ1-4; 8 bases are shared with TRBD1. This CDR3 region has 16 residues. CDR1 is SGHRS and CDR2 is YFSETQ in the germline V gene. V lost 2 bases to trimming and J lost 0 bases; unmatched junction nucleotides: 3. The variable domain in full, completed from reference TRBV5-1 and TRBJ1-4, reads KAGVTQTPRYLIKTRGQQVTLSCSPISGHRSVSWYQQTPGQGLQFLFEYFSETQRNKGNFPGRFSGRQFSNSRSEMNVSTLELGDSALYLCASSLQGDSTNEKLFFGSGTQLSVL.

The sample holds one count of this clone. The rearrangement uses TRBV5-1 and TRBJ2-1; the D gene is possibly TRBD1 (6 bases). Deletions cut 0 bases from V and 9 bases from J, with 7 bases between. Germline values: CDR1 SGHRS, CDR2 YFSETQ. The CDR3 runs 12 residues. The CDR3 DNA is TGCGCCAGCAGCTTGGGAGGGGGTGAGCAGTTCTTC. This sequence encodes CASSLGGGEQFF. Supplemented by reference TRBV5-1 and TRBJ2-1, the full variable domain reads KAGVTQTPRYLIKTRGQQVTLSCSPISGHRSVSWYQQTPGQGLQFLFEYFSETQRNKGNFPGRFSGRQFSNSRSEMNVSTLELGDSALYLCASSLGGGEQFFGPGTRLTVL.

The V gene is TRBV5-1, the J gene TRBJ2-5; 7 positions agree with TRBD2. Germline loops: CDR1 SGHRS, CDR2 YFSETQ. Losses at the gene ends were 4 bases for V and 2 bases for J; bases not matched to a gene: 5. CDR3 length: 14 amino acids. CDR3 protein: CASSPGLRQETQYF. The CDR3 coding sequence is TGCGCCAGCAGCCCGGGACTACGGCAAGAGACCCAGTACTTC.

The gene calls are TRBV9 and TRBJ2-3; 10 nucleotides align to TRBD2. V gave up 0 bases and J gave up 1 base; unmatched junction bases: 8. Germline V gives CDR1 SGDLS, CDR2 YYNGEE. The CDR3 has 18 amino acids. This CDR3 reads CASSVGPGLAGGTDTQYF. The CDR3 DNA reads TGTGCCAGCAGCGTAGGCCCTGGGCTAGCGGGGGGCACAGATACGCAGTATTTT.

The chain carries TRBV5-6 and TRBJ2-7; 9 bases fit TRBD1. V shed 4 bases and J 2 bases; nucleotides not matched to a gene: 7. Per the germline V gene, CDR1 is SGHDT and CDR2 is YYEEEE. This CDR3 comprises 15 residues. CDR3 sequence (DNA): TGTGCCAGCAGCGCATTTACAGGGGGCACCTACGAGCAGTACTTC. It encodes CASSAFTGGTYEQYF.

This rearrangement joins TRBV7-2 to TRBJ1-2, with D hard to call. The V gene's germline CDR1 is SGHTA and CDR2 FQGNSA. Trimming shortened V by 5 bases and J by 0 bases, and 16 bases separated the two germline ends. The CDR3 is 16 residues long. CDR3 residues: CASSEAIGRTNYGYTF. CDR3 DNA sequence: TGTGCCAGCAGCGAAGCTATCGGGAGAACTAACTATGGCTACACCTTC.

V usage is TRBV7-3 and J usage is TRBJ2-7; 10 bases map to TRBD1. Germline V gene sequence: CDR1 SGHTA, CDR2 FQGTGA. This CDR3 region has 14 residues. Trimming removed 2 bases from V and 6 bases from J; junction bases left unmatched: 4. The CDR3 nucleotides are TGTGCCAGCAGCTTAGGGACAGGGGTTCTCGAGCAGTACTTC. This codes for CASSLGTGVLEQYF.